This T cell receptor beta chain came from a study of T-cell memory formation after mild COVID-19. Points from the study as a whole: Still unconfirmed is whether the second-wave clones peaking on day 37 recognized SARS-CoV-2. Day 15 to 85 contracting clones showed balanced CD4/CD8; day 15 to 37 expanders favored CD4+. Of the contracting clones, CD4+ ones lay mainly in CM and EM, and CD8+ ones in EMRA.

On this clonotype itself: Its antigen is still unknown.

MiXCR was run by TCRdb on the 5' RACE reads, yielding one entry per CDR3 protein. The sample contains 470,000 or so distinct CDR3 sequences, under 20% of which appear only once. This sequence originates from a man aged 18 to 29 who had mild COVID-19 (a few samples of this study predate the infection). Cell type and time point are not known. Sequenced input: PBMCs or a T cell subset sorted from them (not recorded which).

DNA for the CDR3: TGTGCCACCAGTGATTTGCGGGACAGGATGGCTGGGGAGCTGTTTTTT. It translates to CATSDLRDRMAGELFF. The chain uses TRBV24-1 and TRBJ2-2; 8 bases line up with TRBD1. The CDR3 loop spans 16 amino acids. The ends lost 0 bases at V and 8 bases at J; junction bases unmatched: 7. The germline gives CDR1 KGHDR, CDR2 SFDVKD.